This entry describes one TCR beta chain. Based on its abundance in the sample, this clonotype is medium-sized (0.01 to 0.1%). What this receptor recognizes is not known. No base qualities exist here, and no much larger clone lies one base off it. Follow-up blood was drawn from HIV-infected patients roughly three months, about 14 weeks, after the initiation of antiretroviral therapy. Since whole blood was used without any cell fractionation, the repertoire reflected all peripheral T cells in unsorted form. A roughly 2.5 ml sample of peripheral blood was drawn into Tempus tubes for RNA extraction. Treatment interruptions were among the grounds for excluding patients from enrollment, as were febrile or AIDS-related illness, tumors, hepatitis B or C coinfection, immunomodulatory therapy and recent vaccination. Residual genomic DNA was removed with the TURBO-DNase kit and globin mRNA was depleted with GLOBINclear.

The data derive from a study of HIV-infected patients and healthy controls (dated by TCRdb to between 2014 and 2016). Concerning the study at large: Although they stayed below normal ranges, CD4 counts in most of the 16 patients rose modestly but significantly after three months of therapy. CD8 counts did not change consistently during early therapy, while the CD4:CD8 ratio increased slightly. Whether deep TCR repertoire sequencing of small blood samples from HIV patients could capture immune perturbation and reconstitution was tested in the study. Overall T-cell lymphocytopenia was not observed in the patients, and no significant difference from controls was found in total CDR3 counts per chain. Viral load fell below detection in about 65% of the 16 patients by the second bleed and in all patients following a further year of therapy. Overall results and qualifications from the work: The observed differences in diversity could not be explained by the slight differences in age and sex profiles between the study cohorts. Both the Jaccard index and the count of highly shared sequences showed that healthy controls shared more CDR3s between individuals than HIV+ patients did. During therapy, a significant decrease in frequency was seen for HIV-associated CDR3s, whereas no significant change was found for CMV-associated CDR3s, although most of them became more frequent. In size-matched repertoire data, the apparent post-therapy recovery of the Gini index in HIV-infected patients was not replicated. Processing was restricted to sixteen HIV-infected individuals, which the authors judged to be a major constraint on the generalizability of the findings. HLA typing of donors was not performed in the study. The pairing of alpha and beta chains was not determined in the samples. The dynamics of distinct T-cell subpopulations could not be separated, and sequencing depth was restricted, because whole blood was used. Compared with untreated HIV+ repertoires, healthy control repertoires had roughly threefold more distinct CDR3s and higher Shannon diversity. Treated samples represented only 2 to 4 months of therapy, a duration arguably insufficient for detecting immune reconstitution in view of low adult thymic output. Differing numbers of distinct sequences in patients and controls hindered comparison, and size-matching assigned excessive weight to rare events in the HIV-infected data. Significantly higher mean Gini indices were seen in HIV-infected repertoires than in controls, possibly reflecting oligoclonality. MAIT cell alpha-chain CDR3s were found at high frequency in healthy controls but were severely depleted in HIV+ repertoires. Significantly different mean usage between HIV-infected patients and controls was observed for eight alpha and eight beta V genes.

From cysteine to phenylalanine, the CDR3 is 12 amino acids long. Of all the DNA, just the CDR3 is kept, 36 bases in frame from base 1. V and J are trimmed by 6 bases and 6 bases, and the gene matches miss 3 bases of the junction. Reverse transcription of 400 to 650 ng RNA was performed with SuperScript III using primers directed against the alpha and beta constant regions. Separate alpha and beta chain libraries were made by chain-specific third strand synthesis with multiplexing indices. The protocol used a single primer pair to amplify all rearrangements within a chain, which avoided primer bias, and attached molecular barcodes to each cDNA molecule. Purified cDNA was ligated with T4 RNA Ligase 1 onto a 5' RACE adapter bearing a random hexamer and the SP2 sequencing primer site. Second strand synthesis was primed from the SP2 site with Phusion polymerase, using slow temperature ramps to favor optimal annealing. Each molecule's 12-nucleotide barcode consisted of two random hexamer sequences, both added before amplification and joined together. A brief initial PCR introduced P5 and P7 adapter elements together with a second index, and an approximately 25-cycle amplification PCR using P5s and P7 primers was subsequently performed. The libraries went through approximately 27 PCR cycles in total, were quantified on a Qubit, were sized on a Bioanalyzer, and were diluted to approximately 3.6 nM. The normalized libraries were sequenced on an Illumina MiSeq using 2 x 250 paired-end kits. Reverse transcription reactions were cleaned up on MinElute columns and eluted into about 9.5 ul Tris-Cl. A 1:1 ratio of AMPure XP beads was used to clean the adapter ligations after they had run for about 23 hours at 16 degrees C. From the authors' description of their analysis: A modified Decombinator processed the demultiplexed FASTQ files and output V, J, insert and barcode information. Sequences that shared a barcode but differed from the dominant sequence were discarded as errors, and original cDNA molecules were estimated by counting barcodes clustered at Levenshtein distance 3. The R packages ineq, vegan, igraph and RCytoscape were used for downstream analyses, with IMGT nomenclature and CDR3 definitions applied. The authors computed V gene usage over distinct sequences and counted each TCR a single time to avoid skew from clonal expansion. Whenever two unique CDR3 amino acid sequences within a donor differed by a single Levenshtein edit, similarity networks linked them. Published HIV-specific CDR3s (about 83 alpha, 600 to 850 beta) and CMV-specific CDR3s (around 12 alpha, 250 to 300 beta) were compiled and searched for in the repertoires. Lower sequence numbers were not the cause of the decreased diversity in patients, as random subsampling to size-matched repertoires showed. TCRdb itself trimmed the public reads at Q25 with fastp, ran MiXCR and retained productive beta chains. Identical CDR3 proteins give one entry, which carries the most common genes and DNA. TCRdb, not the authors, supplied the V and J calls. The table for this sample lists about 6,500 distinct CDR3 sequences; less than 9.5% of them were counted only once. The ten largest clones represent more than 15% of the sample.

The V and J segments used are TRBV12-3 or TRBV12-4 and TRBJ2-5, with 8 bases aligning to TRBD1. The receptor was derived from an adult with HIV infection. The material was blood, obtained during antiretroviral therapy. The CDR3 protein: CASRGQDQTQYF. The bases are TGTGCCAGCAGGGGACAGGACCAGACCCAGTACTTC.